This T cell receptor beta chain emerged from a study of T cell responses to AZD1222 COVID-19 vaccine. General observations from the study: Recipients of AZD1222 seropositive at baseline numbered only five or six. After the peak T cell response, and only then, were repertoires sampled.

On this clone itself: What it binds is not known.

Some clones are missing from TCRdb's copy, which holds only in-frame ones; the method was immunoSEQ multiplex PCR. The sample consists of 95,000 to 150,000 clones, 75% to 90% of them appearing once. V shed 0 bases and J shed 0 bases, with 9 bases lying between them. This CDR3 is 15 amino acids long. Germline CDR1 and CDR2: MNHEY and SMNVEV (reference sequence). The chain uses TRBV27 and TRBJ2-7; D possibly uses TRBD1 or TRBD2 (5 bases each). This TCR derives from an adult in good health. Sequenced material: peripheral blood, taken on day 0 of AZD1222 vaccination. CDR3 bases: TGTGCCAGCAGTTTATCGGGGGATTACTCCTACGAGCAGTACTTC. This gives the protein CASSLSGDYSYEQYF.